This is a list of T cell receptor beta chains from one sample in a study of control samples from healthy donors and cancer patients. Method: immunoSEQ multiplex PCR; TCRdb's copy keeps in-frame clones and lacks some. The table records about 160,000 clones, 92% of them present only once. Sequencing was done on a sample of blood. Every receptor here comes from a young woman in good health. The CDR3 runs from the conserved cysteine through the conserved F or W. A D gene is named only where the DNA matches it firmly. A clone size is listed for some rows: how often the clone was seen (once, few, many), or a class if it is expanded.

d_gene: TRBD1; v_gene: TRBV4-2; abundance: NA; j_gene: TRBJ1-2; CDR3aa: CASSQLMTGGHGYTF; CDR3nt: TGTGCCAGCAGCCAACTGATGACAGGGGGCCATGGCTACACCTTC
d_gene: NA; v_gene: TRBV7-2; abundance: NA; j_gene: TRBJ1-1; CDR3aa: CASSLASTANTEAFF; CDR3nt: TGTGCCAGCAGCTTAGCGAGCACGGCCAACACTGAAGCTTTCTTT
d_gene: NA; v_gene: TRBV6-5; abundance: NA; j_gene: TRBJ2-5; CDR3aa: CASSYSVGPQETQYF; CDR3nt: TGTGCCAGCAGTTACTCGGTCGGGCCTCAAGAGACCCAGTACTTC
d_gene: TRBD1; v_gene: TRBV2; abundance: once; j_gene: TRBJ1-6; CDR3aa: CASSETGGNSPLHF; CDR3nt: TGTGCCAGCAGTGAGACAGGGGGAAATTCACCCCTCCACTTT
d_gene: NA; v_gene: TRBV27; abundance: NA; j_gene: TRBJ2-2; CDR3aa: CASSHLPGGGLANTGELFF; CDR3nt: TGTGCCAGCAGTCACCTCCCCGGGGGTGGACTTGCGAACACCGGGGAGCTGTTTTTT
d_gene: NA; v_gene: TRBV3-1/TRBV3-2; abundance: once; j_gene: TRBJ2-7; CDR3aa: CASSLRGLRSSYEQYF; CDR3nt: TGTGCCAGCAGCTTACGGGGACTCAGGAGCTCCTACGAGCAGTACTTC
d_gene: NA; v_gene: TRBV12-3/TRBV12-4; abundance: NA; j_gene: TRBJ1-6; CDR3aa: CASSLGGNSPLHF; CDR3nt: TGTGCCAGCAGTTTGGGGGGGAATTCACCCCTCCACTTT
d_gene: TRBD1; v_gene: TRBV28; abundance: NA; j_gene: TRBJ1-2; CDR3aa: CASSFPHRGPIYGYTF; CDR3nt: TGTGCCAGCAGTTTCCCCCACAGGGGGCCTATCTATGGCTACACCTTC
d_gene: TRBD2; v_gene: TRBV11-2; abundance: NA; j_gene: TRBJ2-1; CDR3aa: CASSGPGGVATYNEQFF; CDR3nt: TGTGCCAGCAGCGGCCCCGGGGGGGTAGCGACCTACAATGAGCAGTTCTTC
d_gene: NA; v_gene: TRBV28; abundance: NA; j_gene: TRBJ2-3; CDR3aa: CASSLLETAGSTDTQYF; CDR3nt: TGTGCCAGCAGTTTGCTGGAAACGGCGGGTAGTACAGATACGCAGTATTTT
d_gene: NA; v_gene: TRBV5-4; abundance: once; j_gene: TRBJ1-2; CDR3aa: CASSLVGRDYGYTF; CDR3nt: TGTGCCAGCAGCTTGGTAGGGCGCGACTATGGCTACACCTTC
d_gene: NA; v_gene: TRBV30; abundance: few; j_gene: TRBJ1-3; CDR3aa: CAWRWNSGNTIYF; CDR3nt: TGTGCCTGGAGATGGAACTCTGGAAACACCATATATTTT
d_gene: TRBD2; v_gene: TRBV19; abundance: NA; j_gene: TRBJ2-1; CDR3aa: CASSISPAGGPLNEQFF; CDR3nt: TGTGCCAGTAGTATCTCCCCCGCGGGAGGCCCACTCAATGAGCAGTTCTTC
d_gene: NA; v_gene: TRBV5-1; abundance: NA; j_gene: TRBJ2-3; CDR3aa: CASSPDNSDTQYF; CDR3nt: TGCGCCAGCAGCCCGGACAACTCAGATACGCAGTATTTT
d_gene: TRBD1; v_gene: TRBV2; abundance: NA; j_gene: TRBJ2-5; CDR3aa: CASIGQGQETQYF; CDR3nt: TGTGCCAGCATTGGACAGGGACAAGAGACCCAGTACTTC
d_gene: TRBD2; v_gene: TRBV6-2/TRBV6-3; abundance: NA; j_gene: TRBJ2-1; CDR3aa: CASSYEGLAWQQFF; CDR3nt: TGTGCCAGCAGTTACGAGGGACTAGCGTGGCAGCAGTTCTTC
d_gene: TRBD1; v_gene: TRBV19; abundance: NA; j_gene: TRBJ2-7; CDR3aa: CASSIAPGQGTTPSYEQYF; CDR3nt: TGTGCCAGTAGTATCGCGCCGGGACAGGGGACCACCCCATCCTACGAGCAGTACTTC
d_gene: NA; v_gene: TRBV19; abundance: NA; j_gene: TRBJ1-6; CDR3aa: CASSIRARGGRDSPLHF; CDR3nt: TGTGCCAGTAGTATAAGGGCCCGTGGGGGGAGGGATTCACCCCTCCACTTT
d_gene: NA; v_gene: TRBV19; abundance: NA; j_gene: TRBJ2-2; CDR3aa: CASRRGAGGELFF; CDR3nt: TGTGCCAGTAGAAGAGGGGCGGGCGGGGAGCTGTTTTTT
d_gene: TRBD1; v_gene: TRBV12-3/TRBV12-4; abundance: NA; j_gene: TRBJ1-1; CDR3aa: CASSKTGDTEAFF; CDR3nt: TGTGCCAGCAGTAAGACAGGGGACACTGAAGCTTTCTTT
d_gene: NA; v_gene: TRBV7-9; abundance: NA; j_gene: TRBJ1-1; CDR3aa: CASSLVGAGTEAFF; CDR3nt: TGTGCCAGCAGCTTAGTAGGGGCCGGCACTGAAGCTTTCTTT
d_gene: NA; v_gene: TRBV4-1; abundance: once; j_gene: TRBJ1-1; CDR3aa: CASSQGLQTFF; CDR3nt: TGCGCCAGCAGCCAGGGCTTGCAGACTTTCTTT